The clone carrying this T cell receptor beta chain was seen once. Antigen specificity is unknown. The data originate from a study of Tregs in tolerant kidney transplant recipients. Regarding the study as a whole: The small number of patients limits these findings pending further validation. Antigen-driven expansion was suggested because donor-specific Tregs expanded more than all Tregs in tolerant patients.

TCRdb keeps only in-frame clones here, not all; method: immunoSEQ multiplex PCR. The table shows 70,000 to 95,000 clones, with 85% to 95% occurring only once. Germline lookup yields CDR1 SGDLS and CDR2 YYNGEE. J gave up 5 bases and V 0 bases, and 10 bases lay outside the gene matches. This CDR3 is built from 16 residues. The TCR originated in a human donor who received a combined kidney and bone marrow transplant. Sample: Tregs from blood, taken before the transplant. J is TRBJ2-5 and V is TRBV9, with TRBD2 matching 7 bases. The CDR3 DNA sequence: TGTGCCAGCAGCGTAGGCGGGAGTAGGGTGGGGGAGACCCAGTACTTC. It encodes CASSVGGSRVGETQYF.